This is a list of T cell receptor beta chains from one sample in a study of shared clonotypes between healthy human individuals. Measured with immunoSEQ multiplex PCR; TCRdb has only the in-frame clones, and not every one. The sample records under 2.5 million clones, about 90% being singletons. The sequenced material came from naive CD4+ T cells from PBMCs. Receptors were obtained from a man between 18 and 35 years old in good health. Some clones in this sample may be carry-over from other donors' samples. Both conserved end residues are part of each CDR3. D genes are given only for firm matches.

d_call: NA
j_call: TRBJ2-6
v_call: TRBV6-1
cdr3_length: 19
cdr3_aa: CASSELYLFSSPGANVLTF
cdr3_nt: TGTGCCAGCAGTGAATTGTACCTTTTCTCTTCCCCTGGGGCCAACGTCCTGACTTTC

d_call: NA
j_call: TRBJ1-5
v_call: TRBV6-6
cdr3_length: 16
cdr3_aa: CASSPARVRGNQPQHF
cdr3_nt: TGTGCCAGCAGCCCAGCCAGGGTGCGGGGCAATCAGCCCCAGCATTTT

d_call: NA
j_call: TRBJ2-7
v_call: TRBV6-6
cdr3_length: 13
cdr3_aa: CASSSDRFRSQYF
cdr3_nt: TGTGCCAGCAGTTCAGACAGGTTCAGGTCGCAGTACTTC

d_call: TRBD1
j_call: TRBJ2-3
v_call: TRBV10-3
cdr3_length: 16
cdr3_aa: CAISEPSGTGVDTQYF
cdr3_nt: TGTGCCATCAGTGAGCCTTCCGGGACAGGGGTAGATACGCAGTATTTT

d_call: NA
j_call: TRBJ1-5
v_call: TRBV5-1
cdr3_length: 16
cdr3_aa: CASSLRWRRENQPQHF
cdr3_nt: TGCGCCAGCAGCTTGAGGTGGCGGAGGGAAAATCAGCCCCAGCATTTT

d_call: TRBD1
j_call: TRBJ2-1
v_call: TRBV27
cdr3_length: 16
cdr3_aa: CASSPHDRASYNEQFF
cdr3_nt: TGTGCCAGCAGTCCCCACGACAGGGCTTCCTACAATGAGCAGTTCTTC

d_call: NA
j_call: TRBJ2-7
v_call: TRBV10-3
cdr3_length: 16
cdr3_aa: CAISESIGAGGGEQYF
cdr3_nt: TGTGCCATCAGTGAGTCGATTGGTGCAGGGGGAGGCGAGCAGTACTTC

d_call: NA
j_call: TRBJ1-1
v_call: TRBV9
cdr3_length: 14
cdr3_aa: CASSVASGDTEAFF
cdr3_nt: TGTGCCAGCAGCGTAGCTTCAGGGGACACTGAAGCTTTCTTT

d_call: NA
j_call: TRBJ1-4
v_call: TRBV29-1
cdr3_length: 13
cdr3_aa: CSVLNDFGSRLFF
cdr3_nt: TGCAGCGTCCTCAACGATTTCGGCTCGAGACTGTTTTTT

d_call: TRBD2
j_call: TRBJ2-1
v_call: TRBV10-3
cdr3_length: 16
cdr3_aa: CAISESTSGMRNEQFF
cdr3_nt: TGTGCCATCAGTGAGTCCACTAGCGGGATGAGAAATGAGCAGTTCTTC

d_call: TRBD1
j_call: TRBJ2-7
v_call: TRBV6-6
cdr3_length: 16
cdr3_aa: CASSKRPGQGEYEQYF
cdr3_nt: TGTGCCAGCAGTAAACGGCCGGGACAGGGAGAGTACGAGCAGTACTTC